This T cell receptor beta chain was documented in a study of blood T cell repertoires in COVID-19. The repertoire was sequenced with immunoSEQ multiplex PCR; TCRdb's copy has only in-frame clones and lacks some. Among about 48,000 clones, approximately 90% were seen once, and the ten largest hold approximately 5%. The TCR was taken from a man aged 65 to 79 with acute or convalescent COVID-19. Input material: peripheral blood.

The CDR3 DNA is TGTGCCAGCAGTGAGAGAACCGGGACAGCGACCCCAGATACGCAGTATTTT. It specifies CASSERTGTATPDTQYF. This rearrangement joins TRBV6-1 to TRBJ2-3; 7 bases align to TRBD1. The CDR3 is 17 residues long. V shed 3 bases and J 4 bases; nucleotides not matched to a gene: 13. Germline V gene sequence: CDR1 MNHNS, CDR2 SASEGT.